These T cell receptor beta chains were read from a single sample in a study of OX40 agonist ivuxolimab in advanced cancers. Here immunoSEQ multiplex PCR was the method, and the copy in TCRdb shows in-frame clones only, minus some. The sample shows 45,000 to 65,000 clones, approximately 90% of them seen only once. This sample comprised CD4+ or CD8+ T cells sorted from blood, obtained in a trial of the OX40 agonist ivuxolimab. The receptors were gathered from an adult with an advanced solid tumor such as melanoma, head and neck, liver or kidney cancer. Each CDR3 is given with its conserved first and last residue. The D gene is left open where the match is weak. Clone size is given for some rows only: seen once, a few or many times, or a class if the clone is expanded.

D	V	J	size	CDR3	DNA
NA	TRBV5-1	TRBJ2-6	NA	CASSFWESSGANVLTF	TGCGCCAGCAGCTTTTGGGAGTCCTCTGGGGCCAACGTCCTGACTTTC
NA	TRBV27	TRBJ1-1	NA	CASSFSGPNTEAFF	TGTGCCAGCAGTTTCTCCGGGCCGAACACTGAAGCTTTCTTT
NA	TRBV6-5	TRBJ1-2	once	CASSYWATRANYGYTF	TGTGCCAGCAGTTACTGGGCGACAAGAGCTAACTATGGCTACACCTTC
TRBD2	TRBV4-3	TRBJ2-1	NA	CASSHQTSISYNEQFF	TGCGCCAGCAGCCACCAGACTAGCATATCCTACAATGAGCAGTTCTTC
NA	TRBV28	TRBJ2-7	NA	CASSLALPLYEQYF	TGTGCCAGCAGCCTAGCCCTGCCTCTCTACGAGCAGTACTTC
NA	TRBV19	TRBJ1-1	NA	CASSITTSTEAFF	TGTGCCAGTAGTATCACGACGAGCACTGAAGCTTTCTTT
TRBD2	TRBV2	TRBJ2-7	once	CASSDLAGASSYEQYF	TGTGCCAGCAGTGACCTAGCGGGAGCGTCCTCCTACGAGCAGTACTTC
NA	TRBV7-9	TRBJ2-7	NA	CASSLAQIYEQYF	TGTGCCAGCAGCTTGGCACAGATCTACGAGCAGTACTTC
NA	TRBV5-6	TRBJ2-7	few	CASSFDATYEQYF	TGTGCCAGCAGCTTCGACGCAACCTACGAGCAGTACTTC
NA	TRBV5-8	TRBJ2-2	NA	CASSLVVNTGELFF	TGTGCCAGCAGCTTGGTAGTTAACACCGGGGAGCTGTTTTTT
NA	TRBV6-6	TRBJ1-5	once	CASSYWGNLNQPQHF	TGTGCCAGCAGTTACTGGGGAAACCTTAATCAGCCCCAGCATTTT
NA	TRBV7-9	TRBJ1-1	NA	CASSFDKEAFF	TGTGCCAGCAGCTTTGACAAGGAAGCTTTCTTT
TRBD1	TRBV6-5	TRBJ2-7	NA	CASSYTTGYEQYF	TGTGCCAGCAGTTATACGACAGGGTACGAGCAGTACTTC
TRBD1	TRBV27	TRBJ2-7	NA	CTSSSLQGEPYEQYF	TGTACCAGCAGTTCTTTGCAGGGGGAGCCCTACGAGCAGTACTTC
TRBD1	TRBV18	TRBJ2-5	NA	CASSPDREGETQYF	TGTGCCAGCTCACCCGACAGGGAAGGGGAGACCCAGTACTTC
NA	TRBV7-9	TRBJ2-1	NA	CASSMKWGEQFF	TGTGCCAGCAGTATGAAATGGGGGGAGCAGTTCTTC
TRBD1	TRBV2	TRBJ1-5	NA	CASGPTGGGNQPQHF	TGTGCCAGCGGGCCCACAGGGGGAGGCAATCAGCCCCAGCATTTT
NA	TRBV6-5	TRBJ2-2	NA	CASSYFTKAGELFF	TGTGCCAGCAGTTACTTCACGAAGGCCGGGGAGCTGTTTTTT
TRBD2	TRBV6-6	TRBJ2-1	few	CASKISGRGNEQFF	TGTGCCAGCAAGATTAGCGGGAGGGGTAATGAGCAGTTCTTC
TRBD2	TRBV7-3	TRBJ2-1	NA	CASSLKPSGTITYNEQFF	TGTGCCAGCAGCTTAAAGCCTAGCGGGACTATAACTTACAATGAGCAGTTCTTC
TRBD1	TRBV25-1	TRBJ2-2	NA	CASSHGTGGGELFF	TGTGCCAGCAGCCACGGGACAGGGGGCGGGGAGCTGTTTTTT
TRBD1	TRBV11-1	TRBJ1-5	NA	CASSGTGSNQPQHF	TGTGCCAGCAGCGGGACAGGGTCGAATCAGCCCCAGCATTTT
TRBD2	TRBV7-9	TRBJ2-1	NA	CASSSAGGHRYNEQFF	TGTGCCAGCAGTTCAGCGGGAGGGCATAGATACAATGAGCAGTTCTTC
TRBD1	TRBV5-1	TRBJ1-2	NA	CASSSDRGMDGYTF	TGCGCCAGCAGCTCGGACAGGGGGATGGACGGCTACACCTTC
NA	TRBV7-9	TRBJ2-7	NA	CAGGVESYEQYF	TGTGCCGGGGGAGTGGAATCCTACGAGCAGTACTTC
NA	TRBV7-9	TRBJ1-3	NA	CASSNPAAISGNTIYF	TGTGCCAGCAGCAACCCGGCAGCCATCTCTGGAAACACCATATATTTT
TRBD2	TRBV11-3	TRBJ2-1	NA	CASSLALAGYNEQFF	TGTGCCAGCAGCTTAGCGTTAGCGGGTTACAATGAGCAGTTCTTC
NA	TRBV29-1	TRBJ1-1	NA	CSVEGDRTEAFF	TGCAGCGTTGAGGGGGACCGCACTGAAGCTTTCTTT
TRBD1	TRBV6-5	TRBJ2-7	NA	CASSYATGVVYEQYF	TGTGCCAGCAGTTACGCGACAGGGGTAGTTTACGAGCAGTACTTC
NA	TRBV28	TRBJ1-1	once	CASSLGGSEAFF	TGTGCCAGCAGTTTAGGGGGTTCTGAAGCTTTCTTT
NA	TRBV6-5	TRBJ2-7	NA	CASRFLVGQPEQYF	TGTGCCAGCAGGTTCCTCGTAGGGCAGCCCGAGCAGTACTTC
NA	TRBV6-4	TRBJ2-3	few	CASSDSSGGTDTQYF	TGTGCCAGCAGTGACTCGTCTGGTGGCACAGATACGCAGTATTTT
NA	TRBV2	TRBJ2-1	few	CASPDLLRQETIPYYNEQFF	TGTGCCAGCCCGGACTTGCTTCGACAGGAGACCATACCGTACTACAATGAGCAGTTCTTC
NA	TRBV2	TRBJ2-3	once	CASTFSTDTQYF	TGTGCCAGCACGTTTAGCACAGATACGCAGTATTTT
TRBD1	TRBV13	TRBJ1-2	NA	CASSPGQGENGYTF	TGTGCCAGCAGCCCAGGACAGGGGGAGAATGGCTACACCTTC
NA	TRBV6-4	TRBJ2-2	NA	CASSQGTDTGELFF	TGTGCCAGCAGTCAGGGTACGGACACCGGGGAGCTGTTTTTT
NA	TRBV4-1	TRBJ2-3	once	CASSQEGGDTQYF	TGCGCCAGCAGCCAAGAGGGTGGGGATACGCAGTATTTT
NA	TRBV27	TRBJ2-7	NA	CASSSSYEQYF	TGTGCCAGCAGTAGCTCCTACGAGCAGTACTTC
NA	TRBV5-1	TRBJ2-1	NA	CASSEWGNYNEQFF	TGCGCCAGCAGCGAATGGGGGAACTACAATGAGCAGTTCTTC
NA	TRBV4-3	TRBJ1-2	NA	CASSQNLGAHGYTF	TGCGCCAGCAGCCAAAATTTAGGAGCCCATGGCTACACCTTC
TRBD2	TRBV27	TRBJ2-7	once	CASSPGLAGGLNYEQYF	TGTGCCAGCAGTCCCGGACTAGCGGGAGGTCTAAATTACGAGCAGTACTTC
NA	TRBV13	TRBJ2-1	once	CASSGGPYNEQFF	TGTGCCAGCAGCGGGGGTCCCTACAATGAGCAGTTCTTC
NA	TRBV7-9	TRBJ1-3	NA	CASSLDGSSGNTIYF	TGTGCCAGCAGCTTGGACGGGAGCTCTGGAAACACCATATATTTT
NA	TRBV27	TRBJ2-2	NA	CASSFRQDGAGELFF	TGTGCCAGCAGTTTCAGACAGGACGGGGCCGGGGAGCTGTTTTTT
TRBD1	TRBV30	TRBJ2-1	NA	CAWSVGTGGLNEQFF	TGTGCCTGGAGTGTAGGGACAGGGGGCCTCAATGAGCAGTTCTTC
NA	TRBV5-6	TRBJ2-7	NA	CASSLPGTYEYEQYF	TGTGCCAGCAGCTTGCCGGGGACCTACGAGTACGAGCAGTACTTC
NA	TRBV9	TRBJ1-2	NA	CASSGRSDELWGGYTF	TGTGCCAGCAGCGGTAGATCCGACGAGCTCTGGGGTGGCTACACCTTC
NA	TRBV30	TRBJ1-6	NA	CAWSVEGVGNSPLHF	TGTGCCTGGAGTGTAGAAGGAGTGGGAAATTCACCCCTCCACTTT
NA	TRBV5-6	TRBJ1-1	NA	CASSLGNAGETEAFF	TGTGCCAGCAGCTTGGGGAACGCAGGGGAGACTGAAGCTTTCTTT
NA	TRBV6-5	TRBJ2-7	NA	CASSYSSSYEQYF	TGTGCCAGCAGTTACTCATCCTCCTACGAGCAGTACTTC
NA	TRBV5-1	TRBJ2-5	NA	CASSLWQGQETQYF	TGCGCCAGCAGCTTGTGGCAGGGCCAAGAGACCCAGTACTTC
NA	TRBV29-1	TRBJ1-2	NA	CSVETPPDEINYGYTF	TGCAGCGTTGAGACACCCCCGGACGAGATTAACTATGGCTACACCTTC
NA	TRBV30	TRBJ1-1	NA	CAWSPVPGTEAFF	TGTGCCTGGAGTCCCGTCCCGGGGACTGAAGCTTTCTTT